This T cell receptor beta chain was profiled in a study of blood T cell repertoires in COVID-19. In the study overall: Specimens from acute and convalescent COVID-19 originated in the United States, Italy and Spain.

With 8 bases clipped from V and 4 bases from J, the junction kept 12 bases outside the gene matches. Germline V gene lookup returns CDR1 SNHLY and CDR2 FYNNEI. The CDR3 sequence is 15 residues long. Sequencing was performed with immunoSEQ multiplex PCR; in TCRdb, only in-frame clones are kept and a portion is missing. The table has 500,000 to 600,000 clones, around 90% seen once. The rearrangement joins TRBV2 to TRBJ2-7; 9 bases map to TRBD1. This clonotype was sampled from a woman aged 50 to 65 with COVID-19, enrolled during active disease. Sequenced material: peripheral blood. The CDR3 DNA reads as TGTGCCAGCTCCAGGTCCGGGACAGGGAATTACGAGCAGTACTTC. It codes for CASSRSGTGNYEQYF.